The 17 T cell receptor beta chains in this list originate from one sample, sequenced in a study of cytomegalovirus exposure and HLA in healthy donors. Primers for the PCR totalled 60 Vbeta and 13 Jbeta. Here immunoSEQ multiplex PCR was the method, and the copy in TCRdb shows in-frame clones only, minus some. The sample consists of some 190,000 clones, approximately 86% of them appearing once. Sequencing was carried out using PBMCs. The receptors stem from a woman aged 25 to 39 in good health and CMV-seronegative.

In this sample, this clone turned up once. The genes are TRBV9 and TRBJ2-1, with 8 positions matching TRBD2. With 4 bases clipped from V and 1 base from J, the junction kept 13 bases outside the gene matches. CDR1 is SGDLS and CDR2 is YYNGEE in the germline V gene. The CDR3 length is 18 residues. CDR3 bases: TGTGCCAGCAGCCCGGGGGCCGGGGGGGTTGGGTCCTACAATGAGCAGTTCTTC. This gives the protein CASSPGAGGVGSYNEQFF.

This clone was recorded only once. The J gene is TRBJ2-1, the V gene TRBV2; TRBD1 matches at 8 bases. The J segment lost 5 bases and the V segment lost 7 bases, leaving 4 bases of the junction unmatched. This CDR3 region has 13 residues. CDR1 and CDR2 (germline): SNHLY, FYNNEI. The CDR3 protein is CASKTGANNEQFF. The CDR3 coding sequence is TGTGCCAGCAAGACAGGGGCCAACAATGAGCAGTTCTTC.

The chain couples TRBV4-1 to TRBJ2-3; D may be TRBD2 (5 bases). With 3 bases removed from V and 4 bases from J, the gap between germline ends came to 14 bases. CDR1 is MGHRA, CDR2 YSYEKL, per germline. This CDR3 comprises 15 residues. The CDR3 coding sequence is TGCGCCAGCAGCCAGAACGGGATGCGCGCAGATACGCAGTATTTT. Encoded protein: CASSQNGMRADTQYF.

This rearrangement joins TRBV11-3 to TRBJ2-1; possible D gene TRBD1, 6 bases. Trimming removed 2 bases from V and 8 bases from J, with 13 bases in between. The CDR3 contains 14 residues. Per germline, CDR1 SGHNT and CDR2 YENEEA. The CDR3, as DNA: TGTGCCAGCAGCTTAACAGGGATGGCGGATGAGCAGTTCTTC. This sequence encodes CASSLTGMADEQFF. Filled out from reference TRBV11-3 and TRBJ2-1, the complete variable domain reads EAGVVQSPRYKIIEKKQPVAFWCNPISGHNTLYWYLQNLGQGPELLIRYENEEAVDDSQLPKDRFSAERLKGVDSTLKIQPAELGDSAVYLCASSLTGMADEQFFGPGTRLTVL.

The rearrangement joins TRBV10-3 to TRBJ2-1; TRBD1 might be the D (5 bases). Germline V lookup: CDR1 ENHRY, CDR2 SYGVKD. The CDR3 sequence is 12 residues long. With 8 bases removed from V and 7 bases from J, the gap between germline ends came to 12 bases. CDR3 DNA: TGTGCCATCTGGGGCCTAGGGAATGAGCAGTTCTTC. Its protein product is CAIWGLGNEQFF.

The rearrangement links TRBV10-3 to TRBJ2-1; 10 bases align to TRBD2. Germline V gives CDR1 ENHRY, CDR2 SYGVKD. The CDR3 runs to 14 residues. V was pared by 4 bases and J by 5 bases, with 2 bases of the junction left unmatched. Here the CDR3 DNA reads TGTGCCATCAGTGCCCTAGCGGGGGACAATGAGCAGTTCTTC. It yields the protein CAISALAGDNEQFF.

This chain connects TRBV7-2 to TRBJ2-1; tentatively, D is TRBD1 (5 bases). There are 14 residues in the CDR3. Germline CDR1 reads SGHTA; CDR2 reads FQGNSA. V dropped 2 bases and J dropped 6 bases, with 11 bases sitting between them. CDR3 loop: CASSLRQNLNEQFF. CDR3 DNA: TGTGCCAGCAGCTTAAGACAGAACCTCAATGAGCAGTTCTTC.

The chain joins TRBV29-1 to TRBJ2-3, with 8 bases matching TRBD1. V shed 6 bases, J shed 2 bases, and the junction held 7 bases outside the gene matches. Looked up from germline, CDR1 is SQVTM and CDR2 is ANQGSEA. The CDR3 extends over 14 amino acids. CDR3 region: CSVTGTGDTDTQYF. CDR3 in DNA: TGCAGCGTAACCGGGACAGGAGACACAGATACGCAGTATTTT.

The chain employs TRBV27 and TRBJ2-1, with 7 bases aligning to TRBD2. The length of the CDR3 is 16 residues. Germline values: CDR1 MNHEY, CDR2 SMNVEV (reference sequence). Germline trimming cut 5 bases from V and 2 bases from J; bases unmatched to any gene: 9. DNA of the CDR3: TGTGCCAGCAGTCCCTTTGGGAGGGAGCCCTACAATGAGCAGTTCTTC. This gives the protein CASSPFGREPYNEQFF.

The chain joins TRBV5-6 to TRBJ1-4; a weak D match, TRBD1 (6 bases). The CDR3 consists of 15 residues. Germline CDR1 and CDR2: SGHDT and YYEEEE. Trimming took 3 bases from V and 7 from J, leaving 16 bases between them. The CDR3 coding sequence is TGTGCCAGCAGCTCCCTTCCGACAGGAGTTGAAAAACTGTTTTTT. Translation gives CASSSLPTGVEKLFF. The entire variable domain, with the rest obtained from reference TRBV5-6 and TRBJ1-4, is as follows: DAGVTQSPTHLIKTRGQQVTLRCSPKSGHDTVSWYQQALGQGPQFIFQYYEEEERQRGNFPDRFSGHQFPNYSSELNVNALLLGDSALYLCASSSLPTGVEKLFFGSGTQLSVL.

To note about this clone: Other DNA sequences in the sample encode the same CDR3. The chain is built from TRBV19 and TRBJ1-1, with D perhaps matching TRBD1 (5 bases). The CDR3 is 13 amino acids. The V gene's germline CDR1 is LNHDA and CDR2 SQIVND (reference sequence). V lost 4 bases and J 3 bases, leaving 9 bases between the germline ends. CDR3 region: CASSTTGDTEAFF. CDR3 coding DNA: TGTGCCAGTAGTACAACAGGTGACACTGAAGCTTTCTTT.

The chain combines TRBV28 with TRBJ2-7; unclear D gene. CDR1 and CDR2 from the germline V gene are MDHEN and SYDVKM. Trimming took off 5 bases at V and 0 bases at J, with 20 bases between the two ends. The CDR3 is made up of 17 amino acids. In DNA, the CDR3 is TGTGCCAGCAGTCCATCGATGACCGGGTCCGGCTCCTACGAGCAGTACTTC. The encoded protein is CASSPSMTGSGSYEQYF.

The V call is TRBV29-1, the J call TRBJ2-7, with D perhaps matching TRBD2 (6 bases). Trimming stripped 3 bases from V and 3 bases from J, with 21 bases between. Germline loops: CDR1 SQVTM, CDR2 ANQGSEA. The length of the CDR3 is 16 residues. The CDR3: CSVEGARGGNLYEQYF. The CDR3 DNA reads as TGCAGCGTTGAGGGAGCGCGGGGCGGTAACCTCTACGAGCAGTACTTC.

This rearrangement joins TRBV28 to TRBJ2-7; 7 bases map to TRBD2. CDR1 is MDHEN and CDR2 is SYDVKM in the germline V gene. The V segment lost 5 bases and the J segment 2 bases; nucleotides outside the gene matches: 6. The length of the CDR3 is 14 residues. The CDR3 sequence is CASSGAGTTYEQYF. In nucleotides, the CDR3 is TGTGCCAGCAGTGGGGCCGGGACTACCTACGAGCAGTACTTC.

The chain uses TRBV7-9 and TRBJ1-1; D is perhaps TRBD1 (6 bases). The V gene's germline CDR1 is SEHNR and CDR2 FQNEAQ (reference sequence). The CDR3 is made up of 14 amino acids. The germline V and J ends were trimmed by 5 bases and 2 bases, with 12 bases remaining between them. The CDR3 loop is CASSLTGINTEAFF. CDR3 DNA sequence: TGTGCCAGCAGCCTCACAGGGATAAACACTGAAGCTTTCTTT. The full variable domain, completed using reference TRBV7-9 and TRBJ1-1, is DTGVSQNPRHKITKRGQNVTFRCDPISEHNRLYWYRQTLGQGPEFLTYFQNEAQLEKSRLLSDRFSAERPKGSFSTLEIQRTEQGDSAMYLCASSLTGINTEAFFGQGTRLTVV.

V gene TRBV9 combines with J gene TRBJ2-3; 12 bases agree with TRBD2. The CDR3 is made up of 16 amino acids. Trimming removed 1 base from V and 4 bases from J; junction bases left unmatched: 4. Germline CDR1 reads SGDLS; CDR2 reads YYNGEE. The CDR3 protein is CASSVPLAGGADTQYF. The CDR3 nucleotides read TGTGCCAGCAGCGTACCGCTAGCGGGAGGGGCAGATACGCAGTATTTT.

The rearrangement uses TRBV6-5 and TRBJ1-5, with D hard to call. V lost 5 bases and J 5 bases, leaving 13 bases between the germline ends. The CDR3 is 14 amino acids. Germline V gives CDR1 MNHEY, CDR2 SVGAGI. CDR3 nucleotide sequence: TGTGCCAGCAGTGTGGAGGCGCGGGATCAGCCCCAGCATTTT. Translation gives CASSVEARDQPQHF.